Each of the 9 T cell receptor beta chains below was sequenced from the same sample in a study of regulatory T cells in long-lasting Graves disease. Time point in this sample: newly diagnosed GD, antithyroid drugs for less than 3 months. Generation of the TCR library employed RNA extracted from PBMCs. For TCR beta, libraries came from iRepertoire HTBI primers and Arm-PCR of CDR3 regions. MiXCR, applied by TCRdb to the multiplex PCR reads, yields one record per CDR3 protein. This table has about 430,000 distinct CDR3 sequences, about 15% appearing once. The same sample was also studied in work on T cells in Graves' hyperthyroidism and ophthalmopathy.

The source was peripheral blood mononuclear cells (PBMCs), collected at new diagnosis, from a patient treated with antithyroid drugs. Receptors were obtained from a woman in her forties with Graves disease.

The genes are TRBV3-2 and TRBJ1-5. TRBV3-2 has pseudogene status. This CDR3 is 15 amino acids long. CDR3 sequence: CASSQDVTSNQPQHF. In DNA form, the CDR3 reads TGTGCCAGCAGCCAAGATGTAACCAGCAATCAGCCCCAGCATTTT.

In this sample, this clonotype turned up a few times. The rearrangement links TRBV3-1 to TRBJ2-7, with D tentatively TRBD2 (6 bases). This CDR3 region has 15 residues. V was shortened by 1 base and J by 3 bases, with 13 bases between the two germline ends. Germline V lookup: CDR1 LGHDT, CDR2 YNNKEL (reference sequence). The CDR3 sequence: CASSQGRSSDYEQYF. The CDR3 DNA sequence: TGTGCCAGCAGCCAAGGTAGGTCTAGCGACTACGAGCAGTACTTC.

This clonotype was detected many times. The rearrangement joins TRBV2 to TRBJ1-3; D unresolved. CDR3 size: 14 residues. In germline, CDR1 is SNHLY, CDR2 FYNNEI. V lost 5 bases and J lost 4, with 12 bases in between. The CDR3 nucleotides are TGTGCCAGCAGTTGGCTTTCTGGAGGAAACACCATATATTTT. As protein: CASSWLSGGNTIYF.

This chain joins TRBV30 and TRBJ1-5, with TRBD1 as a possible D gene (5 bases). V lost 5 bases and J lost 2, with 10 bases in between. Germline V gene lookup returns CDR1 GTSNPN and CDR2 SVGIG (reference sequence). This CDR3 is built from 13 residues. CDR3 sequence: CAWGGRGNQPQHF. The CDR3 region has the DNA TGTGCCTGGGGGGGAAGAGGCAATCAGCCCCAGCATTTT.

This clonotype showed up many times. The CDR3 nucleotides read TGTGCCTGGACCCCGGAAAAAGGCTCCTACGAGCAGTACTTC. Translation: CAWTPEKGSYEQYF. V and J are TRBV30 and TRBJ2-7; D remains unclear. The CDR3 has 14 residues. CDR1 is GTSNPN and CDR2 is SVGIG in the germline V gene (reference sequence). The V gene lost 4 bases and the J gene lost 0 bases, with 13 bases spanning the gap. Full variable domain (missing parts from reference TRBV30 and TRBJ2-7): SQTIHQWPATLVQPVGSPLSLECTVEGTSNPNLYWYRQAAGRGLQLLFYSVGIGQISSEVPQNLSASRPQDRQFILSSKKLLLSDSGFYLCAWTPEKGSYEQYFGPGTRLTVT.

This clonotype was seen more than once but under ten times. The chain is built from TRBV6-1 and TRBJ2-2; perhaps D is TRBD1 or TRBD2 (6 bases each). The CDR3 has 15 amino acids. The germline V gene encodes CDR1 MNHNS and CDR2 SASEGT. Trimming cost V 5 bases and J 7 bases, with 17 bases left between them. CDR3 nucleotide sequence: TGTGCCAGCAGTCCCTCGGGGGCAGGTGGCGGGGAGCTGTTTTTT. It codes for CASSPSGAGGGELFF.

This clonotype was found a few times. The chain employs TRBV6-2 or TRBV6-3 and TRBJ2-7, with 7 nucleotides matching TRBD2. Per the germline V gene, CDR1 is MNHEY and CDR2 is SVGEGT. The junction had 8 bases not matched to a gene; V was cut back by 5 bases and J by 1 base. CDR3 length: 15 amino acids. CDR3 nucleotide sequence: TGTGCCAGCAGTGAGGGACTAACGCCTTCCTACGAGCAGTACTTC. Translating it yields CASSEGLTPSYEQYF.

This clonotype was observed many times. The V call is TRBV25-1, the J call TRBJ2-1; no clear D. CDR1 MGHDK and CDR2 SYGVNS come from the germline V gene. This CDR3 region has 15 residues. The V end lost 4 bases, the J end lost 0 bases, and 10 bases lay between the germline ends. CDR3: CASSVGPTSYNEQFF. The CDR3 nucleotides are TGTGCCAGCAGTGTGGGCCCGACCTCCTACAATGAGCAGTTCTTC.

At least ten counts were recorded for this clonotype. This sequence joins TRBV28 and TRBJ2-1; 12 nucleotides match TRBD2. With V trimmed by 5 bases and J by 8 bases, 22 bases remained unmatched. The CDR3 runs to 20 residues. The V gene's germline CDR1 is MDHEN and CDR2 SYDVKM. The CDR3 is CASSTSRLAGVKRNWDEQFF. As DNA, the CDR3 is TGTGCCAGCAGTACTTCCAGACTAGCGGGAGTTAAAAGGAACTGGGATGAGCAGTTCTTC.